This TCR beta chain originates from a study of radiation and T cells in renal cell carcinoma. Study conclusions and caveats: In blood, top tumor clones expanded by 2 weeks, shrinking by 4. Pretreatment tumor biopsies were lacking, so baseline clonotypes are unknown.

Assay used: immunoSEQ multiplex PCR; TCRdb lists only in-frame clones, some missing. The repertoire holds roughly 100,000 clones, with 75% to 90% as singletons. The time point is: baseline pretreatment blood. Treatment meaning: 15 Gy SBRT to primary tumor, nephrectomy 4 weeks later. Serial blood draws occurred at baseline and 2 and 4 weeks post-SBRT. This renal cell carcinoma was of the clear cell type. From germline, CDR1 is KGHSY and CDR2 FQNENV. V was shortened by 1 base and J by 6 bases, with 7 bases between the two germline ends. The CDR3 runs to 12 residues. As for this clone: The target antigen is unknown.

This TCR was sampled from a man aged 50 to 59 with renal cell carcinoma. V and J are TRBV16 and TRBJ2-7, with D hard to call. Sequenced here: blood, sampled from a patient whose treatment included radiotherapy and nephrectomy. The CDR3 DNA reads TGTGCCAGCAGCCAATTCTCGGGCGAGCAGTACTTC. As protein: CASSQFSGEQYF.